This T cell receptor beta chain emerged from a study of T cell repertoires in cytomegalovirus infection. At the level of the study: Public signatures in TCR beta pointed to CMV infection and matching HLA type.

The sample holds many counts of this clonotype. The germline gives CDR1 SGHRS, CDR2 YFSETQ. The CDR3 totals 13 residues. With 5 bases removed from V and 5 bases from J, the gap between germline ends came to 13 bases. TCRdb fed the reads into MiXCR, producing one record per CDR3 protein. Counted here are about 600,000 distinct CDR3 sequences, roughly 24% occurring once; the ten biggest clones make up 8%. The TCR was taken from a human donor in good health (CMV status not recorded). Some clones in this sample may be carry-over from other donors' samples. The genes are TRBV5-1 and TRBJ1-2, with D perhaps matching TRBD1 (6 bases). The sequenced material came from CD8+ T cells from PBMCs. Here the CDR3 reads CASRSSGAYGYTF. Here the CDR3 DNA reads TGCGCCAGCAGATCCTCAGGGGCGTATGGCTACACCTTC.